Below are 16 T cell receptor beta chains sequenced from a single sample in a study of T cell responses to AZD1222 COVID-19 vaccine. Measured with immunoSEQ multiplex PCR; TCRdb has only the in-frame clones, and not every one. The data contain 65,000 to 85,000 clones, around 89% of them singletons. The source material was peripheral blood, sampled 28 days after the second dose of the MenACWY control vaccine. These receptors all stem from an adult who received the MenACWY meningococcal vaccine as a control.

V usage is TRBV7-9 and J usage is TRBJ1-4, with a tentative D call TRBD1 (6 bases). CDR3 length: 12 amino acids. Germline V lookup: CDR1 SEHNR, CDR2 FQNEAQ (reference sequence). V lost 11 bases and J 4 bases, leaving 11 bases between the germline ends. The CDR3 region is CASGVHNEKLFF. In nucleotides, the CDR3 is TGTGCCTCAGGGGTCCATAATGAAAAACTGTTTTTT.

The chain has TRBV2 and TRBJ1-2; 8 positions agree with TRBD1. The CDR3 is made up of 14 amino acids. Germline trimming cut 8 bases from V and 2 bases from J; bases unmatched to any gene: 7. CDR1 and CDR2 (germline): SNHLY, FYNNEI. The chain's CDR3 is CASAGQGRNYGYTF. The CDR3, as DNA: TGTGCCAGCGCCGGACAGGGAAGGAACTATGGCTACACCTTC. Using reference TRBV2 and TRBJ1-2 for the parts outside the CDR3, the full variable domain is EPEVTQTPSHQVTQMGQEVILRCVPISNHLYFYWYRQILGQKVEFLVSFYNNEISEKSEIFDDQFSVERPDGSNFTLKIRSTKLEDSAMYFCASAGQGRNYGYTFGSGTRLTVV.

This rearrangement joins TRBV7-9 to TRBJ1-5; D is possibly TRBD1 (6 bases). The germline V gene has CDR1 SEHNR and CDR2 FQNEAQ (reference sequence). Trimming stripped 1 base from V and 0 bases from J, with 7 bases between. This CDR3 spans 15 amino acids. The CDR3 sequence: CASSLGGASNQPQHF. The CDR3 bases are TGTGCCAGCAGCTTAGGGGGGGCTAGCAATCAGCCCCAGCATTTT.

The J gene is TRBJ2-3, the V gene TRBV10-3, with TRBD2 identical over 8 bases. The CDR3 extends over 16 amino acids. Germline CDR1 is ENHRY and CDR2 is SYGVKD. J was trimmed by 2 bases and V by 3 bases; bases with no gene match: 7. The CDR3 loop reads CAISDPQRGYTDTQYF. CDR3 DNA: TGTGCCATCAGTGATCCCCAGCGGGGGTACACAGATACGCAGTATTTT.

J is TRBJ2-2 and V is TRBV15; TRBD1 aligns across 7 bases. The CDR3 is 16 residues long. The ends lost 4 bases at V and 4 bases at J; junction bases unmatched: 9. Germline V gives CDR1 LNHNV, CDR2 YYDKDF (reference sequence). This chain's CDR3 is CATSKDRVVITGELFF. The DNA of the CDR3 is TGTGCCACCAGCAAAGACAGGGTAGTAATCACCGGGGAGCTGTTTTTT.

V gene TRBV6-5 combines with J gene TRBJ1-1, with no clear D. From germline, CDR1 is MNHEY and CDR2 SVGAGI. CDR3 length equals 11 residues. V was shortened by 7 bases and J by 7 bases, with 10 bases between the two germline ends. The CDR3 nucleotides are TGTGCCAGCATCCGCACGTTTGAAGCTTTCTTT. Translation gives CASIRTFEAFF.

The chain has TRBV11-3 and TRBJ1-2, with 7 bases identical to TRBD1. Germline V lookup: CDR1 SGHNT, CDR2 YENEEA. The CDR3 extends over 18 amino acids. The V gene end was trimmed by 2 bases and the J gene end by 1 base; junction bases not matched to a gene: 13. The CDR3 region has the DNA TGTGCCAGCAGCTTAATAGTATTTTGGGACAGAAGTAACTATGGCTACACCTTC. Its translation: CASSLIVFWDRSNYGYTF. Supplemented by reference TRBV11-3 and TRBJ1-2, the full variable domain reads EAGVVQSPRYKIIEKKQPVAFWCNPISGHNTLYWYLQNLGQGPELLIRYENEEAVDDSQLPKDRFSAERLKGVDSTLKIQPAELGDSAVYLCASSLIVFWDRSNYGYTFGSGTRLTVV.

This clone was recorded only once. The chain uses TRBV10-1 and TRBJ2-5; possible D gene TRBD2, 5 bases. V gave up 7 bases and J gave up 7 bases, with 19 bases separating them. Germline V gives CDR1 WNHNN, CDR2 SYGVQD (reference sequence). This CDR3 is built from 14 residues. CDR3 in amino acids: CASNLEGGTGTQYF. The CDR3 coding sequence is TGCGCCAGCAACCTGGAAGGAGGTACTGGGACCCAGTACTTC.

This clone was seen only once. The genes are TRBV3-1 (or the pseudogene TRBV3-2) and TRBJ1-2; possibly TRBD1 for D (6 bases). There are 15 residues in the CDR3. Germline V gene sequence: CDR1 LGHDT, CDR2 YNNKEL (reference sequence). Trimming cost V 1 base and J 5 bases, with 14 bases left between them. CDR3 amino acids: CASSQGQDGKYGYTF. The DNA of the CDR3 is TGTGCCAGCAGCCAAGGACAGGACGGGAAGTATGGCTACACCTTC.

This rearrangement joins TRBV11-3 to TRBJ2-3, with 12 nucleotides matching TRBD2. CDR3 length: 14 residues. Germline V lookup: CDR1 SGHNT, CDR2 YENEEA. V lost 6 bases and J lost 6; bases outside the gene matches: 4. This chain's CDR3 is CASSFGTSGDTQYF. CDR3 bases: TGTGCCAGCAGTTTCGGGACTAGCGGGGATACGCAGTATTTT.

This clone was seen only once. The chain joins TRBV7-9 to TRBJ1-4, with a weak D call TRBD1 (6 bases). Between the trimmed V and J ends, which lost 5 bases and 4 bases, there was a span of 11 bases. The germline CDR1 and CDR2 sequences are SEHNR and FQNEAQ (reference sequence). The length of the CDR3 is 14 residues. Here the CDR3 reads CASSPDSFNEKLFF. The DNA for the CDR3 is TGTGCCAGCAGCCCGGACAGCTTTAATGAAAAACTGTTTTTT.

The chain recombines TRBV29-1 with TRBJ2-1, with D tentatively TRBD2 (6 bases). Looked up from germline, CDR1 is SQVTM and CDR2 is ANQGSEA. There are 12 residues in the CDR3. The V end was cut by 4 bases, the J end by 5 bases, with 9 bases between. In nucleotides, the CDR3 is TGCAGCGTTGTTCGGACTAACAATGAGCAGTTCTTC. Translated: CSVVRTNNEQFF.

CDR3 sequence reads: CASSIGTASNQPQHF. For the CDR3, the DNA is TGTGCCAGTAGTATAGGGACAGCTAGCAATCAGCCCCAGCATTTT. V and J are TRBV19 and TRBJ1-5; tentative D call: TRBD1 (6 bases). CDR3 length equals 15 residues. The germline V gene has CDR1 LNHDA and CDR2 SQIVND (reference sequence). Trimming left V 1 base short and J 0 bases short, with 7 bases between.

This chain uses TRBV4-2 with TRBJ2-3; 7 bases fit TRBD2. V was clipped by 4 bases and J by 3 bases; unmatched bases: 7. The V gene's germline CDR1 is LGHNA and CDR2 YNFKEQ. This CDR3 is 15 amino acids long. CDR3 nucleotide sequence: TGTGCCAGCAGCCTCCAGACTAGCTCGACAGATACGCAGTATTTT. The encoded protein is CASSLQTSSTDTQYF.

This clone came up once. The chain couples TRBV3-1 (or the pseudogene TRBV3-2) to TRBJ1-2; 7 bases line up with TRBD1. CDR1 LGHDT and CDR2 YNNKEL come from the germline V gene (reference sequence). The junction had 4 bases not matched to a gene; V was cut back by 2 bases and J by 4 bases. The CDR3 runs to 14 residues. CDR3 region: CASSQQSGGYGYTF. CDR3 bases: TGTGCCAGCAGCCAACAATCAGGGGGCTATGGCTACACCTTC.

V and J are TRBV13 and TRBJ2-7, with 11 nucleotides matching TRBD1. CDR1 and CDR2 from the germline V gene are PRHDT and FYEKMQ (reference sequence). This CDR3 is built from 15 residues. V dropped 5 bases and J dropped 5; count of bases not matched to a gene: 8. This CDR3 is CASSLRTGGMDEQYF. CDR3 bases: TGTGCCAGCAGCCTGCGGACAGGGGGCATGGACGAGCAGTACTTC.